Below are 4 T cell receptor beta chains sequenced from a single sample in a study of CD4 T cells in relation to SARS-CoV-2 and coronaviruses. Sequenced by immunoSEQ multiplex PCR; TCRdb stores in-frame clones only, minus some. The table includes some 64,000 clones, approximately 94% detected once. CD4+ T cells from unexposed donors were obtained before the COVID-19 pandemic (2011-2018). The specimen sequenced was naive CD4+ T cells from PBMCs. Regarding subset: naive CD4+ T cells isolated by negative enrichment. These receptors all come from a human donor in good health.

V is TRBV3-1 (or the pseudogene TRBV3-2) and J is TRBJ2-7; 13 nucleotides agree with TRBD2. J was trimmed by 0 bases and V by 5 bases; bases with no gene match: 7. Germline CDR1 LGHDT, CDR2 YNNKEL (reference sequence). CDR3 length: 17 residues. Written as DNA, the CDR3 is TGTGCCAGCAGCTCGGGACTAGCGGGATTTACCTCCTACGAGCAGTACTTC. Its protein product is CASSSGLAGFTSYEQYF.

A remark on this clone: Other nucleotide sequences from this sample produce the same CDR3. The chain joins TRBV5-1 to TRBJ2-1; D is ambiguous. CDR1 and CDR2 from the germline V gene are SGHRS and YFSETQ. Trimming left V 2 bases short and J 0 bases short, with 9 bases between. This CDR3 is 15 amino acids long. CDR3 protein: CASSLGGSSYNEQFF. The CDR3 nucleotides read TGCGCCAGCAGCTTAGGTGGTAGCTCCTACAATGAGCAGTTCTTC.

The V call is TRBV2, the J call TRBJ2-3; 10 nucleotides line up with TRBD2. The CDR3 extends over 18 amino acids. CDR1 is SNHLY, CDR2 FYNNEI, per germline. J gave up 1 base and V 4 bases, and 11 bases lay outside the gene matches. Written as DNA, the CDR3 is TGTGCCAGCAGTGTGGCCAGCGGGAGGGCGGGGGGCACAGATACGCAGTATTTT. It codes for CASSVASGRAGGTDTQYF.

The chain employs TRBV5-6 and TRBJ2-5; D is unclear. The germline CDR1 and CDR2 sequences are SGHDT and YYEEEE. The CDR3 has 14 residues. V was shortened by 4 bases and J by 4 bases, with 14 bases between the two germline ends. The CDR3 DNA reads as TGTGCCAGCAGCCTAATCAAGGGTGTAGAGACCCAGTACTTC. It codes for CASSLIKGVETQYF.